A single sample gave rise to the 29 T cell receptor beta chains below, sequenced in a study of technical replicates of blood from four donors. The protocol was immunoSEQ multiplex PCR, while the TCRdb copy is restricted to in-frame clones and leaves out a portion. This sample has about 75,000 clones; approximately 96% occur once, and the top ten carry under 0.2%. Sequenced input: T cells isolated from PBMCs. These receptors originate from a human donor in good health.

The J gene is TRBJ1-6, the V gene TRBV6-1; D possibly corresponds to TRBD1 (6 bases). Germline CDR1 MNHNS, CDR2 SASEGT. The CDR3 consists of 14 residues. V was shortened by 6 bases and J by 6 bases, with 12 bases between the two germline ends. Here the CDR3 DNA reads TGTGCCAGCAGCGCGGACAGACGTAATTCACCCCTCCACTTT. The encoded protein is CASSADRRNSPLHF.

V usage is TRBV5-5 and J usage is TRBJ2-2, with a weak D call TRBD1 (5 bases). Germline lookup yields CDR1 SGHKS and CDR2 YYEKEE (reference sequence). The V and J ends lost 3 bases and 4 bases respectively, with 25 bases between them. This CDR3 has 19 amino acids. CDR3 amino acids: CASSSHIVTERRGTGELFF. The CDR3 DNA sequence: TGTGCCAGCAGCTCCCATATAGTGACAGAGCGTAGGGGCACCGGGGAGCTGTTTTTT.

V gene TRBV5-6 combines with J gene TRBJ1-3, with D hard to call. CDR3 size: 14 residues. The V gene lost 1 base and the J gene lost 7 bases, with 12 bases spanning the gap. Germline values: CDR1 SGHDT, CDR2 YYEEEE. The CDR3 coding sequence is TGTGCCAGCAGCTTGCCCGGGTTCCTGAACACCATATATTTT. Translating gives CASSLPGFLNTIYF.

The chain combines TRBV5-6 with TRBJ1-1; tentative D call: TRBD1 (5 bases). V dropped 1 base and J dropped 11 bases, with 18 bases sitting between them. This CDR3 has 14 residues. Looked up from germline, CDR1 is SGHDT and CDR2 is YYEEEE. For the CDR3, the DNA is TGTGCCAGCAGCTTGCCTGGGGAGGGAGAGGGGGCTTTCTTT. Residues: CASSLPGEGEGAFF.

This chain links TRBV4-2 with TRBJ2-3; 10 positions match TRBD2. The CDR3 totals 17 residues. Germline CDR1 reads LGHNA; CDR2 reads YNFKEQ. Unmatched junction bases numbered 5, after V lost 0 bases and J lost 2 bases. CDR3 region: CASSQDLLAGFTDTQYF. The CDR3 DNA follows: TGTGCCAGCAGCCAAGATTTACTAGCGGGGTTCACAGATACGCAGTATTTT.

The chain links TRBV27 to TRBJ1-2; D is ambiguous. Trimming pared 8 bases from V and 5 bases from J, leaving 18 bases between. CDR3 length equals 14 residues. CDR1 MNHEY and CDR2 SMNVEV come from the germline V gene (reference sequence). CDR3 in amino acids: CASFSVEGGYGYTF. CDR3 nucleotides: TGTGCCAGCTTTTCGGTGGAGGGTGGATATGGCTACACCTTC.

The J gene is TRBJ2-5, the V gene TRBV5-4; 7 bases align to TRBD1. The V gene end was trimmed by 4 bases and the J gene end by 4 bases; junction bases not matched to a gene: 4. Germline-derived CDR1 and CDR2 are SGHNT and YYREEE (reference sequence). The CDR3 spans 13 residues. CDR3 in DNA: TGTGCCAGCAGCCTCGACAGGGCAGAGACCCAGTACTTC. It codes for CASSLDRAETQYF.

The chain combines TRBV5-1 with TRBJ2-5; tentative D call: TRBD2 (5 bases). CDR1 is SGHRS, CDR2 YFSETQ, per germline. The CDR3 is 14 residues long. Trimming took off 0 bases at V and 1 base at J, with 7 bases between the two ends. CDR3 bases: TGCGCCAGCAGCTTGGGCGGGCGCCAAGAGACCCAGTACTTC. The encoded protein is CASSLGGRQETQYF.

CDR3 in DNA: TGTGCCAGCAGTTTTGACATCCATAACTATGGCTACACCTTC. Encoded protein: CASSFDIHNYGYTF. V is TRBV6-5 and J is TRBJ1-2; no clear D gene. CDR1 and CDR2 from the germline V gene are MNHEY and SVGAGI. This CDR3 has 14 residues. V was cut by 4 bases and J by 1 base, with 10 bases left in between.

The chain employs TRBV5-1 and TRBJ1-2; tentatively, D is TRBD1 (6 bases). This CDR3 has 13 amino acids. V gave up 5 bases and J gave up 6 bases, with 14 bases separating them. CDR1 and CDR2 (germline): SGHRS, YFSETQ. CDR3 sequence: CASSRRGGDGYTF. The DNA for the CDR3 is TGCGCCAGCAGTCGGAGAGGGGGAGATGGCTACACCTTC.

The rearrangement uses TRBV6-1 and TRBJ2-7; D may be TRBD1 (6 bases). With 7 bases removed from V and 0 bases from J, the gap between germline ends came to 16 bases. In germline, CDR1 is MNHNS, CDR2 SASEGT. CDR3 length: 15 amino acids. Written as DNA, the CDR3 is TGTGCCAGCATGAGCAGGGGAATAAGCTCCTACGAGCAGTACTTC. This translates into CASMSRGISSYEQYF.

The chain recombines TRBV4-1 with TRBJ1-5; no reliable D call. The ends were cut back, 2 bases at V and 4 bases at J, with 12 bases in the middle. Germline V gene data show CDR1 as MGHRA and CDR2 as YSYEKL. The CDR3 loop spans 15 amino acids. CDR3 protein: CASSQYGGGNQPQHF. The CDR3, as DNA: TGCGCCAGCAGCCAATACGGAGGTGGAAATCAGCCCCAGCATTTT.

The V and J genes are TRBV5-1 and TRBJ2-2; 7 nucleotides align to TRBD1. Unmatched junction bases numbered 3, after V lost 0 bases and J lost 4 bases. This CDR3 contains 15 residues. CDR1 SGHRS and CDR2 YFSETQ come from the germline V gene. This CDR3 is CASSLGRGRTGELFF. The CDR3, as DNA: TGCGCCAGCAGCTTGGGTAGGGGGCGCACCGGGGAGCTGTTTTTT.

The chain couples TRBV7-2 to TRBJ2-2; D is ambiguous. Trimming removed 0 bases at V and 1 base at J, with 3 bases between. The CDR3 spans 14 residues. Germline values: CDR1 SGHTA, CDR2 FQGNSA. DNA of the CDR3: TGTGCCAGCAGCTTAGCTAGGAACACCGGGGAGCTGTTTTTT. Protein: CASSLARNTGELFF.

V and J are TRBV9 and TRBJ1-2; D remains unclear. The CDR3 is 15 residues long. The V gene lost 0 bases and the J gene lost 6 bases, with 15 bases spanning the gap. Per germline, CDR1 SGDLS and CDR2 YYNGEE. The CDR3: CASSVASPTAHGYTF. CDR3 in DNA: TGTGCCAGCAGCGTAGCTAGCCCCACTGCACATGGCTACACCTTC.

The V call is TRBV5-1, the J call TRBJ2-1, with D maybe TRBD2 (5 bases). Germline CDR1 and CDR2: SGHRS and YFSETQ. CDR3 length: 16 residues. Trimming took off 0 bases at V and 0 bases at J, with 10 bases between the two ends. This chain's CDR3 is CASSLAMGSSYNEQFF. The CDR3 DNA sequence: TGCGCCAGCAGCTTGGCCATGGGGAGCTCCTACAATGAGCAGTTCTTC.

V gene TRBV4-2 combines with J gene TRBJ2-1, with 9 bases fitting TRBD2. With V trimmed by 1 base and J by 9 bases, 10 bases remained unmatched. The CDR3 runs to 16 residues. CDR1 is LGHNA, CDR2 YNFKEQ, per germline. As DNA, the CDR3 is TGTGCCAGCAGCCAAGCAGGCGGGAGGGCCCCCGCTGAGCAGTTCTTC. Translation: CASSQAGGRAPAEQFF.

This chain joins TRBV28 and TRBJ2-7; D remains unclear. The CDR3 covers 12 residues. V was clipped by 3 bases and J by 3 bases, with 6 bases between them. The V gene's germline CDR1 is MDHEN and CDR2 SYDVKM. CDR3 sequence: CASSFTVYEQYF. For the CDR3, the DNA is TGTGCCAGCAGTTTTACGGTCTACGAGCAGTACTTC.

The chain is built from TRBV29-1 and TRBJ1-1; 10 bases fit TRBD1. The trim removed 4 bases at V and 0 bases at J, leaving 14 bases unmatched. The CDR3 contains 18 residues. Germline loops: CDR1 SQVTM, CDR2 ANQGSEA. As DNA, the CDR3 is TGCAGCGTTGTATGGACAGGGGGTACCCCTACAATGAACACTGAAGCTTTCTTT. Amino acid sequence: CSVVWTGGTPTMNTEAFF.

The chain uses TRBV6-1 and TRBJ2-5; D unclear. The V gene's germline CDR1 is MNHNS and CDR2 SASEGT. This CDR3 is built from 14 residues. V was pared by 3 bases and J by 7 bases, with 15 bases between. The CDR3 loop is CASSDGQVLGTQYF. The CDR3 DNA follows: TGTGCCAGCAGTGATGGGCAGGTCTTGGGGACCCAGTACTTC.

The chain couples TRBV14 to TRBJ2-1; D not certain. Per germline, CDR1 SGHDN and CDR2 FVKESK. CDR3 length: 14 residues. Trimming left V 0 bases short and J 8 bases short, with 11 bases between. In DNA, the CDR3 is TGTGCCAGCAGCCAAGAGTTTGTAGTCGATGAGCAGTTCTTC. Its protein is CASSQEFVVDEQFF.

This clone has only a few counts. The chain uses TRBV6-5 and TRBJ1-1, with D tentatively TRBD1 (6 bases). The germline gives CDR1 MNHEY, CDR2 SVGAGI. The CDR3 consists of 13 residues. Trimming took 7 bases from V and 0 from J, leaving 9 bases between them. CDR3 sequence: CASTQGMNTEAFF. The CDR3 coding sequence is TGTGCCAGCACGCAGGGGATGAACACTGAAGCTTTCTTT.

This chain joins TRBV5-1 and TRBJ2-2, with 8 bases aligning to TRBD1. The CDR3 covers 15 residues. Trimming removed 2 bases from V and 5 bases from J; junction bases left unmatched: 5. The V gene's germline CDR1 is SGHRS and CDR2 YFSETQ. The CDR3 region is CASSFDRGWTGELFF. CDR3 nucleotide sequence: TGCGCCAGCAGCTTCGACAGGGGATGGACCGGGGAGCTGTTTTTT.

The rearrangement joins TRBV6-1 to TRBJ2-2; D is unclear. Per the germline V gene, CDR1 is MNHNS and CDR2 is SASEGT. V was trimmed by 5 bases and J by 0 bases, leaving 10 bases between them. This CDR3 region has 15 residues. CDR3 in amino acids: CASSRGKSNTGELFF. As DNA, the CDR3 is TGTGCCAGCAGTAGAGGCAAATCGAACACCGGGGAGCTGTTTTTT.

This clone was counted a few times. This rearrangement joins TRBV28 to TRBJ2-5, with D perhaps matching TRBD2 (7 bases). V lost 6 bases, J lost 5 bases, and 25 bases lay in between. In germline, CDR1 is MDHEN, CDR2 SYDVKM. This CDR3 region has 17 residues. CDR3 protein: CASSLDPSGGGDETQYF. For the CDR3, the DNA is TGTGCCAGCAGCCTCGACCCTAGCGGAGGGGGGGACGAGACCCAGTACTTC.

The V call is TRBV7-9, the J call TRBJ2-3; 12 positions match TRBD2. The length of the CDR3 is 15 residues. Trimming removed 4 bases from V and 4 bases from J; junction bases left unmatched: 3. Germline CDR1 and CDR2: SEHNR and FQNEAQ (reference sequence). DNA for the CDR3: TGTGCCAGCAGCTCTCTAGCGGGAGGGTCAGATACGCAGTATTTT. Residues: CASSSLAGGSDTQYF.

This chain joins TRBV7-8 and TRBJ1-5; D is perhaps TRBD1 (5 bases). The CDR3 extends over 15 amino acids. Trimming pared 2 bases from V and 7 bases from J, leaving 15 bases between. Per germline, CDR1 SGHVS and CDR2 FQNEAQ. The CDR3 coding sequence is TGTGCCAGCAGCTTATTTCAGGGTCCGAGCCAGCCCCAGCATTTT. Translating it yields CASSLFQGPSQPQHF.

Comments on this clone: A much larger clonotype is one base distant, so this may be a read error. The chain uses TRBV5-1 and TRBJ2-7; tentative D call: TRBD1 (6 bases). The CDR3 totals 13 residues. CDR1 is SGHRS, CDR2 YFSETQ, per germline. This CDR3 is CVSSLTDSDEQYF. In nucleotides, the CDR3 is TGCGTCAGCAGCTTGACGGACAGTGACGAGCAGTACTTC.

The CDR3: CAISIDRVYGYTF. The CDR3 DNA sequence: TGTGCCATCAGTATCGACAGGGTCTATGGCTACACCTTC. This sequence joins TRBV10-3 and TRBJ1-2, with 7 bases lining up with TRBD1. Germline V gene data show CDR1 as ENHRY and CDR2 as SYGVKD. Germline trimming cut 5 bases from V and 4 bases from J; bases unmatched to any gene: 4. The length of the CDR3 is 13 residues.